This TCR beta chain appears in the sequencing data of a study of CD8+CD57+ T cells in acquired aplastic anemia. Study at large: Mean DNA quantity obtained from sorted CD4+ and CD8+ cells was around 3.2 ug. Researchers reported that healthy donors averaged about 9.8 million reads for CD4+ cells.

Study-wide findings and caveats: Patients and controls had in common some 30 CD8+ CDR3 sequences.

Genomic DNA served as template for TCR beta VDJ and CDR3 profiling. TCRdb recomputed calls from the reads with MiXCR, one row per CDR3 protein. The data show some 220,000 distinct CDR3 sequences, roughly 33% seen once. This clonotype occurred a few times. Its target is not known. CDR3 length: 15 amino acids. The ends were cut back, 4 bases at V and 3 bases at J, with 15 bases in the middle. CDR1 is LGHDT, CDR2 YNNKEL, per germline (reference sequence). This chain uses TRBV3-1 with TRBJ1-2; D remains ambiguous. The material sequenced was sorted CD4+, CD8+, or CD8+CD57+ T cells (not recorded which) from PBMCs. The TCR was taken from a human donor in good health, serving as a control. The chain's CDR3 is CASSRVRHGDYGYTF. CDR3 bases: TGTGCCAGCAGCCGGGTTCGCCACGGGGACTATGGCTACACCTTC. Looking up the rest from reference TRBV3-1 and TRBJ1-2 gives the full variable domain: DTAVSQTPKYLVTQMGNDKSIKCEQNLGHDTMYWYKQDSKKFLKIMFSYNNKELIINETVPNRFSPKSPDKAHLNLHINSLELGDSAVYFCASSRVRHGDYGYTFGSGTRLTVV.